These 7 T cell receptor beta chains originate from one sample sequenced in a study of blood T cell repertoires in COVID-19. Profiled with immunoSEQ multiplex PCR; TCRdb holds only in-frame clones, not every one. Of hundreds of thousands of clones detected, 75% to 90% appear once; the ten largest clones hold about 2.2%. Sequenced input: peripheral blood. The receptors here all came from a woman aged 25 to 39 who had recovered from COVID-19.

This chain connects TRBV27 to TRBJ2-2, with TRBD2 matching 7 bases. V lost 8 bases, J lost 8 bases, and 14 bases stayed unmatched. The CDR3 spans 15 residues. The germline V gene has CDR1 MNHEY and CDR2 SMNVEV (reference sequence). The CDR3 nucleotides are TGTGCCAGCTCTACTTTCGGGACTAACGTTGGGGAGCTGTTTTTT. Its protein is CASSTFGTNVGELFF.

V and J are TRBV4-1 and TRBJ1-5; D is undetermined. Trimming removed 0 bases at V and 1 base at J, with 10 bases between. This CDR3 has 16 residues. Germline V gene data show CDR1 as MGHRA and CDR2 as YSYEKL. The DNA of the CDR3 is TGCGCCAGCAGCCAAGATTGGCGGCGGAGCAATCAGCCCCAGCATTTT. Amino acid sequence: CASSQDWRRSNQPQHF.

V usage is TRBV27 and J usage is TRBJ2-7; 8 bases map to TRBD1. Trimming removed 4 bases from V and 4 bases from J; junction bases left unmatched: 6. This CDR3 is 14 amino acids long. CDR1 MNHEY and CDR2 SMNVEV come from the germline V gene (reference sequence). DNA of the CDR3: TGTGCCAGCAGTTCACGGGACAGGACTTACGAGCAGTACTTC. This gives the protein CASSSRDRTYEQYF.

The J gene is TRBJ1-1, the V gene TRBV5-4; no clear D. Germline V gene lookup returns CDR1 SGHNT and CDR2 YYREEE (reference sequence). Trimming cost V 4 bases and J 1 base, with 14 bases left between them. The CDR3 has 15 residues. CDR3 DNA: TGTGCCAGCAGCCGCTCTAGTGGAGGGAACACTGAAGCTTTCTTT. This encodes CASSRSSGGNTEAFF.

Here the CDR3 reads CATISPHGEYNEQFF. The CDR3 DNA follows: TGTGCCACCATCTCCCCGCACGGGGAATACAATGAGCAGTTCTTC. The gene calls are TRBV24-1 and TRBJ2-1; perhaps TRBD2 as D (5 bases). Germline lookup yields CDR1 KGHDR and CDR2 SFDVKD. V lost 8 bases and J 4 bases, leaving 17 bases between the germline ends. The CDR3 loop spans 15 amino acids.

This CDR3 is CASSLRDSYEQYF. Written as DNA, the CDR3 is TGCGCCAGCAGCCTCCGGGACAGCTACGAGCAGTACTTC. The gene calls are TRBV5-1 and TRBJ2-7, with TRBD1 matching 7 bases. The CDR3 has 13 residues. After removal of 4 bases from V and 3 bases from J, the junction contained 4 bases not matched to a gene. CDR1 is SGHRS, CDR2 YFSETQ, per germline.

The rearrangement joins TRBV4-1 to TRBJ1-2; the D is unclear. V gave up 1 base and J gave up 9 bases, with 15 bases separating them. CDR1 is MGHRA and CDR2 is YSYEKL in the germline V gene. This CDR3 spans 14 amino acids. The CDR3 sequence is CASSQVSGGLSYTF. CDR3 bases: TGCGCCAGCAGCCAAGTTTCCGGAGGCTTAAGCTACACCTTC.